This TCR beta chain was retrieved from a study of beta chain features in type 1 diabetes. The CDR3 spans 16 residues. Germline CDR1 and CDR2: SGDLS and YYNGEE. V trimming: 3 bases; J trimming: 6 bases; junction bases outside the gene matches: 12. Of the isolated RNA, all was reverse transcribed, and so the sequenced material was expressed TCRB transcripts. Assay used: immunoSEQ multiplex PCR; TCRdb lists only in-frame clones, some missing. The sample includes more than 300,000 clones, roughly 13% of them seen just once. As to this clone: Its matching antigen is unknown.

Whole-study results and caveats: All four CD4+ subsets from Type 1 diabetes patients carried moderately but significantly shorter TCRB CDR3s.

J is TRBJ2-1 and V is TRBV9; 7 bases match TRBD2. Sequencing was done on a sample of naive CD4+ T cells from blood. The sequence derives from a woman aged 18-29 years with type 1 diabetes. CDR3 in DNA: TGTGCCAGCAGCGCTTCTGGACTAGTTCCCGTCAATGAGCAGTTCTTC. This codes for CASSASGLVPVNEQFF.